The 21 T cell receptor beta chains below all came from one sample that was sequenced in a study of CD4+ T cells in melanoma. TCRdb keeps only in-frame clones here, not all; method: immunoSEQ multiplex PCR. Of about 110,000 clones in the sample, about 90% were seen once. The source material was peripheral blood. All receptors derive from a human donor with melanoma.

The V and J genes are TRBV9 and TRBJ1-2, with a weak D call TRBD1 (5 bases). Trimming took off 0 bases at V and 6 bases at J, with 15 bases between the two ends. Germline lookup yields CDR1 SGDLS and CDR2 YYNGEE. The CDR3 runs 15 residues. CDR3 amino acids: CASSVGRQGWNGYTF. The CDR3 nucleotides are TGTGCCAGCAGCGTAGGGAGGCAGGGTTGGAATGGCTACACCTTC. Filled out from reference TRBV9 and TRBJ1-2, the complete variable domain reads DSGVTQTPKHLITATGQRVTLRCSPRSGDLSVYWYQQSLDQGLQFLIQYYNGEERAKGNILERFSAQQFPDLHSELNLSSLELGDSALYFCASSVGRQGWNGYTFGSGTRLTVV.

This chain connects TRBV6-1 to TRBJ1-2; 9 nucleotides align to TRBD1. Trimming at V came to 5 bases and at J to 8 bases, leaving 12 bases not matched to a gene. The CDR3 loop spans 15 amino acids. The V gene's germline CDR1 is MNHNS and CDR2 SASEGT. Written as DNA, the CDR3 is TGTGCCAGCAGTTCTACCCCCCGACAGGGGGGGGGCTACACCTTC. Translation gives CASSSTPRQGGGYTF.

The rearrangement links TRBV2 to TRBJ2-1; 9 nucleotides line up with TRBD2. The CDR3 is 15 residues long. V dropped 2 bases and J dropped 8; count of bases not matched to a gene: 7. In germline, CDR1 is SNHLY, CDR2 FYNNEI. CDR3 DNA: TGTGCCAGCAGTGAAAGCGGGAGGTCTCACGATGAGCAGTTCTTC. Protein sequence: CASSESGRSHDEQFF.

The chain links TRBV12-5 to TRBJ1-1, with 8 bases that match TRBD1. The CDR3 extends over 15 amino acids. The germline V gene encodes CDR1 LGHNT and CDR2 FRNRAP. The trim removed 1 base at V and 13 bases at J, leaving 14 bases unmatched. In DNA form, the CDR3 reads TGTGCTAGTGGTTTGGCTACCCCCGGGACAGGTGATATTTTCTTT. Translation gives CASGLATPGTGDIFF.

V usage is TRBV27 and J usage is TRBJ2-3, with D hard to call. This CDR3 spans 16 amino acids. The germline gives CDR1 MNHEY, CDR2 SMNVEV (reference sequence). V lost 6 bases, J lost 4 bases, and 20 bases lay in between. The chain's CDR3 is CASRGKGLGVADTQYF. The CDR3 DNA reads as TGTGCCAGCAGGGGTAAAGGGTTGGGTGTTGCAGATACGCAGTATTTT.

The chain recombines TRBV7-6 with TRBJ2-3; possible D gene TRBD2, 7 bases. CDR3 length: 16 residues. The V end lost 7 bases, the J end lost 1 base, and 18 bases lay between the germline ends. Germline V lookup: CDR1 SGHVS, CDR2 FNYEAQ. The CDR3: CASTRSGGGRTDTQYF. Here the CDR3 DNA reads TGTGCCAGCACCCGGAGTGGCGGGGGCCGCACAGATACGCAGTATTTT.

V and J are TRBV27 and TRBJ2-3; 11 bases align to TRBD1. CDR3 size: 15 residues. Germline trimming cut 3 bases from V and 5 bases from J; bases unmatched to any gene: 4. Per germline, CDR1 MNHEY and CDR2 SMNVEV (reference sequence). In DNA, the CDR3 is TGTGCCAGCAGTTTTTGGGACAGGGGGTTAGATACGCAGTATTTT. Its translation: CASSFWDRGLDTQYF.

The V and J genes are TRBV29-1 and TRBJ2-1; the D is unclear. Germline lookup yields CDR1 SQVTM and CDR2 ANQGSEA. This CDR3 is 14 amino acids long. Trimming shortened V by 4 bases and J by 0 bases, and 10 bases separated the two germline ends. CDR3 in amino acids: CSVAAGGSYNEQFF. The DNA of the CDR3 is TGCAGCGTTGCGGCAGGCGGCTCCTACAATGAGCAGTTCTTC.

The rearrangement links TRBV27 to TRBJ2-2; the D gene is possibly TRBD2 (6 bases). Germline V CDR1 and CDR2: MNHEY, SMNVEV (reference sequence). This CDR3 contains 15 residues. The germline V and J ends were trimmed by 8 bases and 7 bases, with 20 bases remaining between them. The CDR3 loop reads CASERVAGVDGELFF. The CDR3 region has the DNA TGTGCCAGCGAGCGGGTGGCCGGTGTAGACGGGGAGCTGTTTTTT.

This clone was seen just once. The J gene is TRBJ1-5, the V gene TRBV2; 8 positions agree with TRBD1. This CDR3 region has 14 residues. Germline CDR1 reads SNHLY; CDR2 reads FYNNEI. With V trimmed by 6 bases and J by 4 bases, 5 bases remained unmatched. In DNA form, the CDR3 reads TGTGCCAGCAGCCGGGACAGGTGGAATCAGCCCCAGCATTTT. It is translated as CASSRDRWNQPQHF.

The rearrangement links TRBV28 to TRBJ1-5; possibly TRBD1 for D (5 bases). Germline loops: CDR1 MDHEN, CDR2 SYDVKM. Trimming took off 6 bases at V and 7 bases at J, with 22 bases between the two ends. The CDR3 extends over 16 amino acids. CDR3 sequence: CASRSSRGSWSQPQHF. The CDR3 DNA follows: TGTGCCAGCAGGTCGAGTCGGGGGTCTTGGAGCCAGCCCCAGCATTTT.

The chain has TRBV7-6 and TRBJ2-7; the D gene is possibly TRBD2 (6 bases). The CDR3 runs 15 residues. Germline V gives CDR1 SGHVS, CDR2 FNYEAQ. V was cut by 4 bases and J by 6 bases, with 19 bases left in between. The CDR3: CASSSLRDSKGEQYF. DNA of the CDR3: TGTGCCAGCAGCTCTCTCCGGGACTCTAAAGGCGAGCAGTACTTC.

CDR3: CASSQEEGRVYEQYF. The CDR3, as DNA: TGCGCCAGCAGCCAAGAGGAGGGGCGCGTTTACGAGCAGTACTTC. V and J are TRBV4-1 and TRBJ2-7; a weak D match, TRBD2 (6 bases). V lost 0 bases and J 4 bases, leaving 13 bases between the germline ends. CDR3 length: 15 residues. Germline CDR1 and CDR2: MGHRA and YSYEKL.

The chain couples TRBV10-3 to TRBJ2-7; no definite D call. Germline values: CDR1 ENHRY, CDR2 SYGVKD. The CDR3 totals 14 residues. The V and J ends lost 3 bases and 6 bases respectively, with 15 bases between them. CDR3 residues: CAISESLAFGEQYF. The CDR3 nucleotides are TGTGCCATCAGTGAATCGTTGGCTTTTGGCGAGCAGTACTTC.

The CDR3 protein is CASSDFQAMNTEAFF. The DNA of the CDR3 is TGTGCCAGTAGCGACTTCCAGGCTATGAACACTGAAGCTTTCTTT. This sequence joins TRBV19 and TRBJ1-1; D unclear. V lost 6 bases to trimming and J lost 0 bases, with 14 bases between them. Germline V gene data show CDR1 as LNHDA and CDR2 as SQIVND (reference sequence). CDR3 length equals 15 residues.

The chain uses TRBV6-6 and TRBJ2-1; 9 bases agree with TRBD2. The CDR3 extends over 16 amino acids. Germline CDR1 and CDR2: MNHNY and SVGAGI (reference sequence). The trim removed 0 bases at V and 8 bases at J, leaving 8 bases unmatched. The CDR3 DNA is TGTGCCAGCAGTTACTCCCTAGCGGGGAGGGGATATGAGCAGTTCTTC. This codes for CASSYSLAGRGYEQFF.

The chain employs TRBV27 and TRBJ2-7, with 9 bases aligning to TRBD1. Looked up from germline, CDR1 is MNHEY and CDR2 is SMNVEV (reference sequence). This CDR3 contains 13 residues. After removal of 4 bases from V and 5 bases from J, the junction contained 3 bases not matched to a gene. The CDR3 region is CASSSGTGNEQYF. CDR3 DNA sequence: TGTGCCAGCAGTTCCGGGACAGGGAACGAGCAGTACTTC.

J is TRBJ2-7 and V is TRBV5-4; TRBD2 agrees at 8 bases. After removal of 2 bases from V and 6 bases from J, the junction contained 10 bases not matched to a gene. Germline loops: CDR1 SGHNT, CDR2 YYREEE (reference sequence). This CDR3 spans 15 amino acids. CDR3 loop: CASSFGLAGNLEQYF. The DNA of the CDR3 is TGTGCCAGCAGCTTCGGACTAGCAGGGAACCTCGAGCAGTACTTC.

This clone was counted once. The chain carries TRBV27 and TRBJ2-5; 8 bases fit TRBD2. J gave up 0 bases and V 6 bases, and 18 bases lay outside the gene matches. Germline assignment: CDR1 MNHEY and CDR2 SMNVEV (reference sequence). The CDR3 extends over 19 amino acids. CDR3 in DNA: TGTGCCAGCAGGACCTGGCCGACCGGGAGGGGGGAACACCAAGAGACCCAGTACTTC. Its protein is CASRTWPTGRGEHQETQYF.

The chain joins TRBV7-6 to TRBJ2-7; 10 bases fit TRBD1. This CDR3 has 17 residues. Germline V gene sequence: CDR1 SGHVS, CDR2 FNYEAQ. The V and J ends lost 1 base and 2 bases, in that order; junction bases with no gene match: 8. The CDR3 sequence is CASSLGKTGGSTYEQYF. Written as DNA, the CDR3 is TGTGCCAGCAGCTTAGGGAAGACAGGGGGCTCGACCTACGAGCAGTACTTC.

The chain couples TRBV5-6 to TRBJ1-2; 9 bases agree with TRBD1. Germline V gives CDR1 SGHDT, CDR2 YYEEEE. V dropped 0 bases and J dropped 7; count of bases not matched to a gene: 4. The CDR3 covers 14 residues. The CDR3 DNA reads TGTGCCAGCAGCTTGGTGGCGACAGGGGGTGGCTACACCTTC. Protein: CASSLVATGGGYTF.